Presented here are 30 T cell receptor beta chains from one specimen sequenced in a study of shared clonotypes between healthy human individuals. The method was immunoSEQ multiplex PCR; TCRdb's version includes in-frame clones alone and lacks a portion of them. The table shows 2,100,000 or so clones, with 90% to 97% occurring only once. Material: naive CD4+ T cells sorted from blood. The sample's subset: CD45RA+ positively selected. These receptors all stem from a man aged 18 to 30 in good health.

CDR3 sequence (DNA): TGCGCCAGCAGCCAAGATTATGGGGAGAGGACAGATACGCAGTATTTT. It specifies CASSQDYGERTDTQYF. The rearrangement joins TRBV4-3 to TRBJ2-3, with D maybe TRBD2 (5 bases). CDR3 length: 16 amino acids. Trimming took 0 bases from V and 3 from J, leaving 13 bases between them. Germline CDR1 is LGHNA and CDR2 is YSLEER.

The V and J genes are TRBV27 and TRBJ1-5; D is ambiguous. Germline V CDR1 and CDR2: MNHEY, SMNVEV (reference sequence). This CDR3 has 12 amino acids. V lost 4 bases to trimming and J lost 0 bases, with 1 base between them. The CDR3 here is CASSYSNQPQHF. CDR3 DNA sequence: TGTGCCAGCAGTTATAGCAATCAGCCCCAGCATTTT.

The rearrangement links TRBV5-6 to TRBJ1-4; 9 nucleotides line up with TRBD1. V was clipped by 4 bases and J by 1 base; unmatched bases: 5. The germline gives CDR1 SGHDT, CDR2 YYEEEE. The CDR3 is 16 residues long. DNA of the CDR3: TGTGCCAGCAGCCTGACAGGGGGACGAACTAATGAAAAACTGTTTTTT. Its translation is CASSLTGGRTNEKLFF.

The V and J genes are TRBV19 and TRBJ1-2, with 9 nucleotides matching TRBD1. J gave up 6 bases and V 6 bases, and 5 bases lay outside the gene matches. Germline assignment: CDR1 LNHDA and CDR2 SQIVND (reference sequence). This CDR3 has 13 amino acids. CDR3 DNA: TGTGCCAGTAGCCTGGGACAGGGACATGGCTACACCTTC. Protein product: CASSLGQGHGYTF. The full variable domain, with the rest looked up from reference TRBV19 and TRBJ1-2, is DGGITQSPKYLFRKEGQNVTLSCEQNLNHDAMYWYRQDPGQGLRLIYYSQIVNDFQKGDIAEGYSVSREKKESFPLTVTSAQKNPTAFYLCASSLGQGHGYTFGSGTRLTVV.

The gene calls are TRBV6-6 and TRBJ1-5; D unclear. The CDR3 spans 12 residues. Per the germline V gene, CDR1 is MNHNY and CDR2 is SVGAGI (reference sequence). V lost 3 bases, J lost 11 bases, and 11 bases lay in between. As DNA, the CDR3 is TGTGCCAGCAGTTATCGGGGATTAACCCAGCATTTT. Protein product: CASSYRGLTQHF.

This chain connects TRBV4-2 to TRBJ2-1; perhaps TRBD1 as D (6 bases). The CDR3 sequence is 13 residues long. The V gene's germline CDR1 is LGHNA and CDR2 YNFKEQ. V was clipped by 0 bases and J by 7 bases, with 7 bases between them. The CDR3: CASSQDQGNEQFF. In DNA form, the CDR3 reads TGTGCCAGCAGCCAAGATCAGGGGAATGAGCAGTTCTTC.

This chain connects TRBV9 to TRBJ1-2; 7 bases map to TRBD1. This CDR3 has 14 amino acids. The V gene end was trimmed by 0 bases and the J gene end by 5 bases; junction bases not matched to a gene: 4. Germline assignment: CDR1 SGDLS and CDR2 YYNGEE. This chain's CDR3 is CASSVADREYGYTF. CDR3 in DNA: TGTGCCAGCAGCGTAGCTGACAGGGAATATGGCTACACCTTC.

Points on this clone: The sample contains more than one DNA sequence encoding this CDR3. The chain employs TRBV6-1 and TRBJ1-5; 7 bases agree with TRBD1. Unmatched junction bases numbered 2, after V lost 3 bases and J lost 3 bases. The CDR3 covers 14 residues. CDR1 and CDR2 (germline): MNHNS, SASEGT. CDR3 DNA sequence: TGTGCCAGCAGTGAGGGACAGCTCAATCAGCCCCAGCATTTT. Translation: CASSEGQLNQPQHF.

The chain employs TRBV5-6 and TRBJ2-1; the match to TRBD2 covers 13 bases. J lost 4 bases, V lost 4 bases, and 8 bases had no gene match. There are 17 residues in the CDR3. The V gene's germline CDR1 is SGHDT and CDR2 YYEEEE. CDR3 sequence (DNA): TGTGCCAGCAGCCGACGCGGGACTAGCGGGGTTTACAATGAGCAGTTCTTC. Translation: CASSRRGTSGVYNEQFF.

This chain uses TRBV7-9 with TRBJ2-1; tentatively, D is TRBD1 (6 bases). Germline lookup yields CDR1 SEHNR and CDR2 FQNEAQ (reference sequence). V was shortened by 2 bases and J by 11 bases, with 16 bases between the two germline ends. The CDR3 runs 14 residues. Written as DNA, the CDR3 is TGTGCCAGCAGCTTATTTGAGTCCAGGGGTAAGCAGTTCTTC. This sequence encodes CASSLFESRGKQFF.

J is TRBJ1-6 and V is TRBV14, with D tentatively TRBD1 (5 bases). Looked up from germline, CDR1 is SGHDN and CDR2 is FVKESK. The CDR3 is 13 residues long. Trimming pared 4 bases from V and 14 bases from J, leaving 15 bases between. For the CDR3, the DNA is TGTGCCAGCAGCCCTTATGACAGAGGATCCCTCCACTTT. Amino acids: CASSPYDRGSLHF.

V is TRBV19 and J is TRBJ1-3; D unresolved. The germline CDR1 and CDR2 sequences are LNHDA and SQIVND (reference sequence). The length of the CDR3 is 13 residues. V was shortened by 4 bases and J by 4 bases, with 8 bases between the two germline ends. The CDR3 here is CASSTAAGNTIYF. DNA of the CDR3: TGTGCCAGTAGTACTGCCGCGGGAAACACCATATATTTT.

This rearrangement joins TRBV5-4 to TRBJ2-5; 14 positions agree with TRBD2. CDR1 is SGHNT and CDR2 is YYREEE in the germline V gene (reference sequence). Losses at the gene ends were 4 bases for V and 3 bases for J; bases not matched to a gene: 5. The CDR3 has 16 amino acids. DNA for the CDR3: TGTGCCAGCAGCCGGGGGACTAGCGGGGGCGAAGAGACCCAGTACTTC. As protein: CASSRGTSGGEETQYF.

The chain combines TRBV5-6 with TRBJ2-7; D unclear. This CDR3 region has 14 residues. The ends were cut back, 4 bases at V and 3 bases at J, with 14 bases in the middle. Germline V gene lookup returns CDR1 SGHDT and CDR2 YYEEEE. The CDR3, as DNA: TGTGCCAGCAGCCTCCAGAGTCTGCACTACGAGCAGTACTTC. As protein: CASSLQSLHYEQYF.

The V gene is TRBV28, the J gene TRBJ1-2, with 10 positions matching TRBD1. CDR1 is MDHEN and CDR2 is SYDVKM in the germline V gene. With 2 bases clipped from V and 6 bases from J, the junction kept 9 bases outside the gene matches. The CDR3 sequence is 16 residues long. CDR3 DNA sequence: TGTGCCAGCAGTTTAACGGGACAGGGGTTCGGTCATGGCTACACCTTC. It is translated as CASSLTGQGFGHGYTF.

The chain has TRBV5-1 and TRBJ1-1; 11 bases are a match to TRBD1. The CDR3 sequence is 18 residues long. The germline gives CDR1 SGHRS, CDR2 YFSETQ. The ends lost 3 bases at V and 3 bases at J; junction bases unmatched: 13. The CDR3 sequence is CASSSKGTGGSSYTEAFF. CDR3 nucleotide sequence: TGCGCCAGCAGCTCGAAGGGGACAGGGGGTAGTAGTTACACTGAAGCTTTCTTT.

The CDR3 sequence is CASSLGPTGPQHF. CDR3 coding DNA: TGTGCCAGCAGCTTAGGCCCCACGGGGCCCCAGCATTTT. V usage is TRBV7-2 and J usage is TRBJ1-5; no clear D. V was pared by 1 base and J by 9 bases, with 10 bases between. The CDR3 contains 13 residues. In germline, CDR1 is SGHTA, CDR2 FQGNSA.

The rearrangement joins TRBV27 to TRBJ2-1; 13 bases align to TRBD2. Trimming removed 4 bases from V and 9 bases from J; junction bases left unmatched: 9. CDR1 MNHEY and CDR2 SMNVEV come from the germline V gene (reference sequence). The CDR3 is 16 amino acids. CDR3: CASSSTTSGRAGEQFF. In DNA, the CDR3 is TGTGCCAGCAGTTCCACTACTAGCGGGAGGGCCGGTGAGCAGTTCTTC.

V gene TRBV19 combines with J gene TRBJ1-2; 7 positions match TRBD1. The CDR3 runs to 16 residues. Germline V lookup: CDR1 LNHDA, CDR2 SQIVND (reference sequence). V trimming: 4 bases; J trimming: 3 bases; junction bases outside the gene matches: 11. The CDR3 protein is CASSRGGRQGDYGYTF. The CDR3 DNA sequence: TGTGCCAGTAGTAGAGGGGGACGACAGGGTGACTATGGCTACACCTTC.

This chain uses TRBV7-9 with TRBJ2-5; D unresolved. Germline V gives CDR1 SEHNR, CDR2 FQNEAQ (reference sequence). V dropped 4 bases and J dropped 4 bases, with 28 bases sitting between them. The CDR3 extends over 19 amino acids. The CDR3 DNA sequence: TGTGCCAGCAGCTACGTGGGCAGCAACAGATTAACCCCCGGAGAGACCCAGTACTTC. This translates into CASSYVGSNRLTPGETQYF.

The chain links TRBV5-8 to TRBJ2-3; D not resolved. The germline gives CDR1 SGHTS, CDR2 YDEGEE. The germline V and J ends were trimmed by 4 bases and 1 base, with 13 bases remaining between them. The CDR3 length is 15 residues. CDR3 protein: CASSITGQGTDTQYF. The CDR3 coding sequence is TGTGCCAGCAGCATAACCGGTCAAGGCACAGATACGCAGTATTTT.

The chain couples TRBV28 to TRBJ2-2, with 9 bases that match TRBD1. Germline trimming cut 6 bases from V and 2 bases from J; bases unmatched to any gene: 7. From germline, CDR1 is MDHEN and CDR2 SYDVKM. This CDR3 has 16 amino acids. The CDR3 region has the DNA TGTGCCAGCAGAGAACAGGGGGCGCAAAACACCGGGGAGCTGTTTTTT. It specifies CASREQGAQNTGELFF.

V usage is TRBV2 and J usage is TRBJ1-1; D might be TRBD1 (6 bases). Germline CDR1 SNHLY, CDR2 FYNNEI. CDR3 length: 11 residues. Trimming cost V 6 bases and J 7 bases, with 9 bases left between them. CDR3 sequence: CASSQGYEAFF. CDR3 in DNA: TGTGCCAGCAGCCAGGGGTATGAAGCTTTCTTT.

The V call is TRBV7-9, the J call TRBJ2-7; D unclear. The V end lost 8 bases, the J end lost 0 bases, and 14 bases lay between the germline ends. Germline CDR1 is SEHNR and CDR2 is FQNEAQ (reference sequence). This CDR3 is 14 amino acids long. CDR3 DNA sequence: TGTGCCAGCCAACTCCAGGAAGACTCCTACGAGCAGTACTTC. Encoded protein: CASQLQEDSYEQYF.

The V gene is TRBV19, the J gene TRBJ1-5, with D tentatively TRBD1 (5 bases). V lost 4 bases to trimming and J lost 5 bases, with 12 bases between them. The germline V gene encodes CDR1 LNHDA and CDR2 SQIVND (reference sequence). CDR3 size: 14 residues. The CDR3 nucleotides read TGTGCCAGTAGTAACCAGGGCAACGATCAGCCCCAGCATTTT. It is translated as CASSNQGNDQPQHF. Together with reference TRBV19 and TRBJ1-5, the CDR3 gives the full variable domain: DGGITQSPKYLFRKEGQNVTLSCEQNLNHDAMYWYRQDPGQGLRLIYYSQIVNDFQKGDIAEGYSVSREKKESFPLTVTSAQKNPTAFYLCASSNQGNDQPQHFGDGTRLSIL.

This chain connects TRBV10-3 to TRBJ2-1, with TRBD1 matching over 7 bases. The germline CDR1 and CDR2 sequences are ENHRY and SYGVKD. The V and J ends lost 1 base and 3 bases, in that order; junction bases with no gene match: 9. The CDR3 spans 17 residues. CDR3: CAISEFGTAGYYNEQFF. In DNA form, the CDR3 reads TGTGCCATCAGTGAGTTTGGGACAGCTGGATACTACAATGAGCAGTTCTTC.

V gene TRBV30 combines with J gene TRBJ1-1; the D gene is possibly TRBD1 (6 bases). The CDR3 has 14 residues. Germline CDR1 reads GTSNPN; CDR2 reads SVGIG (reference sequence). V was clipped by 3 bases and J by 1 base, with 12 bases between them. CDR3 in amino acids: CAWSLRGANTEAFF. The CDR3, as DNA: TGTGCCTGGAGCCTCAGGGGAGCGAACACTGAAGCTTTCTTT. Full variable domain (outside the CDR3, taken from reference TRBV30 and TRBJ1-1): SQTIHQWPATLVQPVGSPLSLECTVEGTSNPNLYWYRQAAGRGLQLLFYSVGIGQISSEVPQNLSASRPQDRQFILSSKKLLLSDSGFYLCAWSLRGANTEAFFGQGTRLTVV.

V is TRBV30 and J is TRBJ2-2; 10 bases are shared with TRBD2. CDR3 length: 18 amino acids. Germline-derived CDR1 and CDR2 are GTSNPN and SVGIG (reference sequence). V lost 0 bases, J lost 6 bases, and 13 bases stayed unmatched. The chain's CDR3 is CAWSVFRTSGAGAGELFF. CDR3 bases: TGTGCCTGGAGTGTATTTCGGACTAGCGGAGCGGGAGCCGGGGAGCTGTTTTTT.

As regards this clone: Other DNA sequences in this sample translate to the same CDR3. The rearrangement uses TRBV7-2 and TRBJ1-1, with TRBD1 as a possible D gene (5 bases). V was cut by 3 bases and J by 2 bases, with 7 bases left in between. The CDR3 loop spans 13 amino acids. The germline V gene encodes CDR1 SGHTA and CDR2 FQGNSA. The CDR3 DNA follows: TGTGCCAGCAGCTTTGGGGCCAACACTGAAGCTTTCTTT. Protein sequence: CASSFGANTEAFF.

About this clone: Other DNA sequences in this sample translate to the same CDR3. V usage is TRBV7-2 and J usage is TRBJ2-7; weak D call: TRBD2 (6 bases). The CDR3 is 14 residues long. CDR1 SGHTA and CDR2 FQGNSA come from the germline V gene. Trimming cost V 1 base and J 0 bases, with 7 bases left between them. CDR3 sequence: CASSLGGTSYEQYF. The CDR3 nucleotides are TGTGCCAGCAGCTTAGGCGGGACCTCCTACGAGCAGTACTTC. Using reference TRBV7-2 and TRBJ2-7 for the parts outside the CDR3, the full variable domain is GAGVSQSPSNKVTEKGKDVELRCDPISGHTALYWYRQSLGQGLEFLIYFQGNSAPDKSGLPSDRFSAERTGGSVSTLTIQRTQQEDSAVYLCASSLGGTSYEQYFGPGTRLTVT.